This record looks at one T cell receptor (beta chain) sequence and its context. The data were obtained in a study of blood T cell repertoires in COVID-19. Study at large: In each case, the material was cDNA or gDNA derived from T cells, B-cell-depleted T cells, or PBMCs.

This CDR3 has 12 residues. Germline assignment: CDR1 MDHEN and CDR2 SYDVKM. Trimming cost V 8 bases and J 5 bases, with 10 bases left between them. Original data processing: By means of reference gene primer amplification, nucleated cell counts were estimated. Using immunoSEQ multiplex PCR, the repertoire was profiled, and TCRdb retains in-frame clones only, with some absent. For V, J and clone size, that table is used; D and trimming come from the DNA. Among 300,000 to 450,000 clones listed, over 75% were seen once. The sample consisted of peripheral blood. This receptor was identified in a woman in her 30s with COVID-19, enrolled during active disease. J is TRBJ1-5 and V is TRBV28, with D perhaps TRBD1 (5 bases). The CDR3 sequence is CASAGQDQPQHF. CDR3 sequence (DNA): TGTGCCAGCGCGGGGCAAGATCAGCCCCAGCATTTT.